This passage covers 12 T cell receptor beta chains from one sample sequenced in a study of T cells in Graves' hyperthyroidism and ophthalmopathy (dated by TCRdb to between 2018 and 2021). Receptor amplification or capture employed multiplex PCR. For sequencing, an Illumina HiSeq 2000 was employed. The TCR beta CDR3 regions were amplified from the RNA transcripts. A first-round RT-PCR of the TCR CDR3 used the HTBI primer set with the Qiagen OneStep RT-PCR kit. TCRdb itself trimmed the public reads at Q25 with fastp, ran MiXCR and retained productive beta chains. One record per CDR3 amino acid sequence lists the most common genes and DNA. This sample holds roughly 700,000 distinct CDR3 sequences; 35% were observed only once. Jointly, the top ten make up more than 25% of the sample. The source material was blood. The receptors originated from a woman between 35 and 50 years old with Graves' hyperthyroidism.

This clonotype showed up just a few times. The CDR3 DNA reads as TGCGCCAGCAGCCACACTACAGATAATGAAAAACTGTTTTTT. As protein: CASSHTTDNEKLFF. J is TRBJ1-4 and V is TRBV5-1; D gene unclear. V was cut by 4 bases and J by 4 bases, with 11 bases left in between. This CDR3 is 14 amino acids long. Germline CDR1 SGHRS, CDR2 YFSETQ.

This clonotype was seen repeatedly, ten times or more. The chain uses TRBV19 and TRBJ1-5, with unresolved D. The CDR3 is made up of 12 amino acids. Germline V lookup: CDR1 LNHDA, CDR2 SQIVND (reference sequence). V was pared by 6 bases and J by 3 bases, with 6 bases between. CDR3 amino acids: CASRRVNQPQHF. CDR3 sequence (DNA): TGTGCCAGTAGGAGGGTCAATCAGCCCCAGCATTTT. Variable domain in full (rest from reference TRBV19 and TRBJ1-5): DGGITQSPKYLFRKEGQNVTLSCEQNLNHDAMYWYRQDPGQGLRLIYYSQIVNDFQKGDIAEGYSVSREKKESFPLTVTSAQKNPTAFYLCASRRVNQPQHFGDGTRLSIL.

This rearrangement joins TRBV7-2 to TRBJ1-5; TRBD1 agrees at 8 bases. Germline CDR1 and CDR2: SGHTA and FQGNSA. This CDR3 comprises 14 residues. J gave up 5 bases and V 4 bases, and 4 bases lay outside the gene matches. This CDR3 is CASSSQDRDQPQHF. DNA of the CDR3: TGTGCCAGCAGCTCCCAGGACAGGGATCAGCCCCAGCATTTT.

This clonotype has a handful of counts. This sequence joins TRBV7-2 and TRBJ1-2; tentatively, D is TRBD1 (6 bases). CDR3 length: 16 amino acids. CDR1 SGHTA and CDR2 FQGNSA come from the germline V gene. With 5 bases removed from V and 3 bases from J, the gap between germline ends came to 19 bases. The CDR3 is CASSPHGGAGDYGYTF. CDR3 nucleotides: TGTGCCAGCAGCCCGCACGGGGGCGCGGGCGACTATGGCTACACCTTC.

The sample holds many counts of this clonotype. J is TRBJ1-2 and V is TRBV12-3 or TRBV12-4; 7 nucleotides align to TRBD1. Unmatched junction bases numbered 8, after V lost 5 bases and J lost 14 bases. The CDR3 length is 11 residues. CDR3 sequence: CASSQGTAETF. The DNA for the CDR3 is TGTGCCAGCAGTCAAGGGACAGCAGAGACCTTC.

The chain uses TRBV6-1 and TRBJ2-6; D is unclear. Germline loops: CDR1 MNHNS, CDR2 SASEGT. This CDR3 has 17 amino acids. Between the trimmed V and J ends, which lost 8 bases and 0 bases, there was a span of 17 bases. CDR3 DNA sequence: TGTGCCAGCTCGGACCGGACGGCCAACTCTGGGGCCAACGTCCTGACTTTC. The encoded protein is CASSDRTANSGANVLTF.

CDR3 amino acids: CASSGPMVGADNSPLHF. CDR3 DNA: TGTGCCAGCAGCGGGCCTATGGTCGGAGCTGATAATTCACCCCTCCACTTT. J is TRBJ1-6 and V is TRBV7-2; D not certain. CDR1 is SGHTA and CDR2 is FQGNSA in the germline V gene. Trimming shortened V by 5 bases and J by 5 bases, and 19 bases separated the two germline ends. The CDR3 consists of 17 residues.

This clonotype has at least ten counts. The J gene is TRBJ1-1, the V gene TRBV20-1; D remains unclear. V lost 5 bases and J 1 base, leaving 8 bases between the germline ends. Per germline, CDR1 DFQATT and CDR2 SNEGSKA (reference sequence). CDR3 length: 12 residues. The CDR3 reads CSAPPRNTEAFF. CDR3 nucleotide sequence: TGCAGTGCTCCGCCCAGGAACACTGAAGCTTTCTTT.

This clonotype was observed a handful of times. The V call is TRBV4-3, the J call TRBJ1-4; D is undetermined. This CDR3 region has 15 residues. CDR1 and CDR2 from the germline V gene are LGHNA and YSLEER. V lost 0 bases, J lost 3 bases, and 8 bases lay in between. In DNA, the CDR3 is TGCGCCAGCAGCCAAGAACTCCGGTCTAATGAAAAACTGTTTTTT. It codes for CASSQELRSNEKLFF.

This clonotype has a handful of counts. This chain's CDR3 is CASSPGQGKSYEQYF. The CDR3 nucleotides are TGTGCCAGCAGTCCAGGACAGGGCAAATCCTACGAGCAGTACTTC. The rearrangement links TRBV12-3 or TRBV12-4 to TRBJ2-7, with 8 positions matching TRBD1. Trimming at V came to 5 bases and at J to 1 base, leaving 7 bases not matched to a gene. The CDR3 consists of 15 residues.

The chain uses TRBV7-9 and TRBJ2-5; D gene uncertain. Trimming took 4 bases from V and 2 from J, leaving 14 bases between them. Germline assignment: CDR1 SEHNR and CDR2 FQNEAQ (reference sequence). The CDR3 is 15 residues long. In nucleotides, the CDR3 is TGTGCCAGCAGCTCGCCCCGGCAGGCACAAGAGACCCAGTACTTC. Its protein product is CASSSPRQAQETQYF.

This clonotype has just a few counts. The chain joins TRBV12-3 or TRBV12-4 to TRBJ2-5, with 12 positions matching TRBD1. This CDR3 is built from 16 residues. The trim removed 6 bases at V and 4 bases at J, leaving 9 bases unmatched. The CDR3 bases are TGTGCCAGCAGATTCCAGGGACAGGGGGCTGGAGAGACCCAGTACTTC. Amino acids: CASRFQGQGAGETQYF.